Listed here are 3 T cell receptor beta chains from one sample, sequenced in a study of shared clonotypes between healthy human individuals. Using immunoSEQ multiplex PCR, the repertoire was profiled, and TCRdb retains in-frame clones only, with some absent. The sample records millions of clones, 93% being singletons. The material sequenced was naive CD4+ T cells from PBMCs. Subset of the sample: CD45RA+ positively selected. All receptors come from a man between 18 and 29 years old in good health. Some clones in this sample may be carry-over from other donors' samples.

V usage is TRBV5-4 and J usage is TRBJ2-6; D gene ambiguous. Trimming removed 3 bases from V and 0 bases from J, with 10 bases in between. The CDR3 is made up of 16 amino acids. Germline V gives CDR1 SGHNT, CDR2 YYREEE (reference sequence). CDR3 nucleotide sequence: TGTGCCAGCAGCTCTCCCACGGGCTCTGGGGCCAACGTCCTGACTTTC. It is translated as CASSSPTGSGANVLTF.

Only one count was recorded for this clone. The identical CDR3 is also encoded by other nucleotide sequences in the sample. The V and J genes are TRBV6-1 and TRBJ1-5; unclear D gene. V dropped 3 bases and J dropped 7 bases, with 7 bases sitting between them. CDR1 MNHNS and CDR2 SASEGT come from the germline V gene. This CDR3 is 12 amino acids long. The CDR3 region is CASSDLQQPQHF. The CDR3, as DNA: TGTGCCAGCAGTGACTTACAACAGCCCCAGCATTTT.

Here the CDR3 reads CAISEGTSGSSEQYF. The CDR3 nucleotides are TGTGCCATCAGTGAGGGGACTAGCGGGTCGTCCGAGCAGTACTTC. The V gene is TRBV10-3, the J gene TRBJ2-7; 12 bases match TRBD2. The trim removed 2 bases at V and 6 bases at J, leaving 5 bases unmatched. Germline CDR1 and CDR2: ENHRY and SYGVKD. The CDR3 extends over 15 amino acids.